This entry lists 13 T cell receptor beta chains sequenced from one sample in a study of shared clonotypes between healthy human individuals. TCRdb keeps only in-frame clones here, not all; method: immunoSEQ multiplex PCR. The table has around 440,000 clones, approximately 77% seen once. The specimen was PBMCs. The receptor set was obtained from a woman aged 40 to 55 in good health. Some clones in this sample may be carry-over from other donors' samples.

The chain uses TRBV18 and TRBJ2-7, with D tentatively TRBD2 (5 bases). CDR1 and CDR2 from the germline V gene are KGHSH and LQKENI. The CDR3 is 16 residues long. V lost 0 bases to trimming and J lost 2 bases, with 14 bases between them. DNA of the CDR3: TGTGCCAGCTCACCACCGTCCACTAGTTCGGCCTACGAGCAGTACTTC. Translation gives CASSPPSTSSAYEQYF.

The DNA of the CDR3 is TGTGCCAGCAGACGCCGGGACATTAACAATCAGCCCCAGCATTTT. Its translation: CASRRRDINNQPQHF. V gene TRBV28 combines with J gene TRBJ1-5; D is perhaps TRBD1 (6 bases). Per germline, CDR1 MDHEN and CDR2 SYDVKM. The V and J ends lost 6 bases and 3 bases respectively, with 15 bases between them. CDR3 length: 15 residues.

Details on this clone: A far larger clone is off by one base, so a read error is likely. The same CDR3 is also encoded by other DNA sequences in this sample. The genes are TRBV5-1 and TRBJ1-2, with D possibly being TRBD1 (6 bases). The CDR3 length is 15 residues. Germline CDR1 and CDR2: SGHRS and YFSETQ. The CDR3 is CASSLAGTTNYGYTF. CDR3 coding DNA: TGCGCCAGCAGCTTGGCCGGGACAACCAACTACGGCTACACCTTC.

J is TRBJ2-7 and V is TRBV5-6; the D gene is possibly TRBD2 (6 bases). CDR1 and CDR2 (germline): SGHDT, YYEEEE. Deletions cut 0 bases from V and 7 bases from J, with 17 bases between. The CDR3 is 15 amino acids. The CDR3 bases are TGTGCCAGCAGCTTGGCCGACGGGAGAAGGGGTGAGCAGTACTTC. This codes for CASSLADGRRGEQYF.

The rearrangement joins TRBV28 to TRBJ1-5; TRBD1 is a possible D gene (5 bases). Trimming took off 5 bases at V and 5 bases at J, with 16 bases between the two ends. The CDR3 consists of 15 residues. Germline V gene lookup returns CDR1 MDHEN and CDR2 SYDVKM. CDR3 sequence: CASSPGGGPDQPQHF. CDR3 bases: TGTGCCAGCAGTCCCGGGGGGGGTCCGGATCAGCCCCAGCATTTT. The full variable domain, with the rest looked up from reference TRBV28 and TRBJ1-5, is DVKVTQSSRYLVKRTGEKVFLECVQDMDHENMFWYRQDPGLGLRLIYFSYDVKMKEKGDIPEGYSVSREKKERFSLILESASTNQTSMYLCASSPGGGPDQPQHFGDGTRLSIL.

As concerns this clone: The junction does not match germline at one end; this may be a read error. The CDR3 coding sequence is TGTGCCAGCAGTTACTCGGAACAGCCCCAGCATTTT. As protein: CASSYSEQPQHF. The V and J genes are TRBV10-3 and TRBJ1-5; D unclear. CDR3 length equals 12 residues. Germline values: CDR1 ENHRY, CDR2 SYGVKD.

This clone was counted a few times. The rearrangement joins TRBV27 to TRBJ2-2; 9 bases agree with TRBD2. Germline lookup yields CDR1 MNHEY and CDR2 SMNVEV (reference sequence). The CDR3 has 15 amino acids. Trimming removed 1 base from V and 9 bases from J; junction bases left unmatched: 6. The CDR3 is CASSLWASGKRELFF. CDR3 in DNA: TGTGCCAGCAGTTTATGGGCTAGCGGGAAGCGGGAGCTGTTTTTT.

This rearrangement joins TRBV7-2 to TRBJ2-7; 9 nucleotides match TRBD2. V lost 5 bases, J lost 0 bases, and 5 bases stayed unmatched. Germline V CDR1 and CDR2: SGHTA, FQGNSA. The CDR3 consists of 15 residues. The DNA of the CDR3 is TGTGCCAGCAGCCCCCGAGCGGGGGGCTCCTACGAGCAGTACTTC. It encodes CASSPRAGGSYEQYF.

The chain couples TRBV5-1 to TRBJ2-2; D is perhaps TRBD1 (5 bases). The ends were cut back, 2 bases at V and 5 bases at J, with 10 bases in the middle. The CDR3 covers 14 residues. Per the germline V gene, CDR1 is SGHRS and CDR2 is YFSETQ. CDR3 sequence: CASSFQGVTGELFF. DNA of the CDR3: TGCGCCAGCAGCTTTCAAGGGGTAACCGGGGAGCTGTTTTTT.

The J gene is TRBJ1-1, the V gene TRBV21-1. TRBV21-1 counts as a pseudogene. The length of the CDR3 is 15 residues. The CDR3 spells CASSKRPGGNTEAFF. Here the CDR3 DNA reads TGTGCCAGCAGCAAAAGACCGGGGGGGAACACTGAAGCTTTCTTT.

The chain carries TRBV7-3 and TRBJ2-3; TRBD2 matches at 13 bases. Germline V gene lookup returns CDR1 SGHTA and CDR2 FQGTGA. Trimming took 5 bases from V and 2 from J; bases not matched to a gene: 4. The CDR3 has 16 amino acids. CDR3 DNA sequence: TGTGCCAGCAGCACGGGACTAGCGGGACTCACAGATACGCAGTATTTT. Translating it yields CASSTGLAGLTDTQYF.

The chain carries TRBV19 and TRBJ1-5; tentative D call: TRBD1 (5 bases). The CDR3 extends over 16 amino acids. CDR1 is LNHDA and CDR2 is SQIVND in the germline V gene (reference sequence). Deletions cut 5 bases from V and 7 bases from J, with 21 bases between. The CDR3 is CASSPGDRGLGQPQHF. In nucleotides, the CDR3 is TGTGCCAGTAGTCCCGGGGACCGGGGATTGGGACAGCCCCAGCATTTT.

The V and J genes are TRBV27 and TRBJ1-2; D call uncertain. Trimming removed 3 bases at V and 7 bases at J, with 18 bases between. CDR1 MNHEY and CDR2 SMNVEV come from the germline V gene (reference sequence). The CDR3 runs to 15 residues. For the CDR3, the DNA is TGTGCCAGCAGTTTTGACCGAAACGGGGTAGGTGGCTACACCTTC. Translation: CASSFDRNGVGGYTF.